A selection of T cell receptor beta chains follows, all from one sample in a study of cytomegalovirus exposure and HLA in healthy donors. Produced via immunoSEQ multiplex PCR; TCRdb's table is partial and in-frame only. The sample has 100,000 to 150,000 clones; 60% to 80% are singletons. The sequencing input was PBMCs. Every receptor here comes from a female donor in good health and CMV-seronegative. CDR3s include the opening cysteine and the closing phenylalanine or tryptophan. Fields, in order: J gene, D gene, V gene, clone size, CDR3 protein, CDR3 DNA. D genes are given only for firm matches. Clone size is shown for a subset of rows, as once, few, many or a class of expanded clone.

>TRBJ1-2|-|TRBV28|-
CASSSGRGLDGYTF
TGTGCCAGCAGCAGCGGTAGGGGGTTGGATGGCTACACCTTC
>TRBJ1-2|TRBD1|TRBV28|-
CASSSLRDSSNYGYTF
TGTGCCAGCAGTTCCCTGCGGGACAGTTCTAACTATGGCTACACCTTC
>TRBJ2-7|-|TRBV28|few
CASSFDFNRPREQYF
TGTGCCAGCAGTTTTGACTTTAACCGACCTCGGGAGCAGTACTTC
>TRBJ2-7|-|TRBV19|once
CASSPRGTPYEQYF
TGTGCCAGCTCTCCTAGGGGGACCCCCTACGAGCAGTACTTC
>TRBJ1-5|TRBD1|TRBV2|-
CASSLTGGIGQPQHF
TGTGCCAGCAGCCTGACAGGGGGCATCGGGCAGCCCCAGCATTTT
>TRBJ2-1|TRBD2|TRBV27|-
CASSLLGAGGYNEQFF
TGTGCCAGCAGTTTATTAGGGGCGGGGGGGTACAATGAGCAGTTCTTC
>TRBJ2-2|TRBD2|TRBV6-4|-
CACKSGENTGELFF
TGTGCCTGCAAAAGCGGGGAAAACACCGGGGAGCTGTTTTTT
>TRBJ2-1|-|TRBV9|-
CASSPLPSNEQFF
TGTGCCAGCAGCCCACTTCCTAGCAATGAGCAGTTCTTC
>TRBJ1-4|-|TRBV7-2|-
CASSLGWGDQLFF
TGTGCCAGCAGCTTAGGGTGGGGGGATCAGCTGTTTTTT
>TRBJ1-5|-|TRBV28|-
CASSVVGGDQPQHF
TGTGCCAGCAGTGTCGTCGGGGGGGATCAGCCCCAGCATTTT
>TRBJ1-5|-|TRBV28|-
CASSTGSPYPQHF
TGTGCCAGCAGTACAGGTTCCCCGTATCCCCAGCATTTT
>TRBJ1-3|-|TRBV28|once
CASSLGGAIGNTIYF
TGTGCCAGCAGTTTAGGGGGGGCAATCGGAAACACCATATATTTT
>TRBJ2-3|TRBD2|TRBV7-9|-
CASSSRLAYTDTQYF
TGTGCCAGCAGCTCCAGACTAGCCTACACAGATACGCAGTATTTT
>TRBJ2-7|TRBD2|TRBV7-2|-
CASSLGTSGRSLRSEQYF
TGTGCCAGCAGCTTGGGGACTAGCGGGAGGTCCCTCCGCAGCGAGCAGTACTTC
>TRBJ2-7|-|TRBV7-6|-
CASSSGPNYEQYF
TGTGCCAGCAGCAGCGGGCCCAACTACGAGCAGTACTTC
>TRBJ2-1|-|TRBV15|-
CATSSSSALYNEQFF
TGTGCCACCAGCAGCTCTAGCGCCCTATACAATGAGCAGTTCTTC
>TRBJ1-1|TRBD1|TRBV7-8|-
CASSQPREGAITEAFF
TGTGCCAGCAGCCAACCGCGAGAGGGGGCCATAACTGAAGCTTTCTTT
>TRBJ2-5|TRBD1|TRBV7-3|-
CASAQGAQETQYF
TGTGCCAGCGCCCAGGGGGCGCAAGAGACCCAGTACTTC
>TRBJ2-5|TRBD1|TRBV27|-
CASSFTGGAETQYF
TGTGCCAGCAGTTTCACAGGGGGCGCGGAGACCCAGTACTTC
>TRBJ2-5|TRBD2|TRBV5-6|-
CASSTLAGTGETQYF
TGTGCCAGCAGCACCTTAGCGGGAACGGGCGAGACCCAGTACTTC
>TRBJ2-2|TRBD2|TRBV5-1|-
CASSPLGTSGANTGELFF
TGCGCCAGCAGCCCCTTAGGGACTAGCGGGGCTAACACCGGGGAGCTGTTTTTT
>TRBJ2-7|TRBD2|TRBV5-4|-
CASSLAGLAGFSYEQYF
TGTGCCAGCAGCTTGGCCGGGTTAGCGGGCTTTTCCTACGAGCAGTACTTC
>TRBJ1-1|-|TRBV4-1|-
CASSRRRTLNTEAFF
TGCGCCAGCAGCCGCAGACGGACACTGAACACTGAAGCTTTCTTT
>TRBJ1-2|-|TRBV18|-
CASSDFQGNYGYTF
TGTGCCAGCTCAGATTTCCAGGGGAACTATGGCTACACCTTC
>TRBJ2-7|TRBD1|TRBV18|-
CASSPPLGTANYEQYF
TGTGCCAGCTCACCACCGTTAGGGACAGCAAACTACGAGCAGTACTTC
>TRBJ2-7|TRBD2|TRBV18|-
CASSSSGTSGRLEQYF
TGTGCCAGCTCATCTTCCGGGACTAGCGGGAGACTCGAGCAGTACTTC
>TRBJ1-5|TRBD1|TRBV19|-
CASRPDRGEGMHQPQHF
TGTGCCAGTAGACCGGACAGGGGAGAGGGGATGCATCAGCCCCAGCATTTT
>TRBJ2-7|TRBD2|TRBV11-2|few
CASSLYPSGTYEQYF
TGTGCCAGCAGCTTATATCCTAGCGGGACCTACGAGCAGTACTTC
>TRBJ2-1|TRBD2|TRBV10-1|few
CASSDLRTSGTYNEQFF
TGCGCCAGCAGTGACCTCAGGACTAGCGGGACCTACAATGAGCAGTTCTTC
>TRBJ2-1|TRBD2|TRBV4-3|-
CASSQHVWLAGTKFYNEQFF
TGCGCCAGCAGCCAACATGTTTGGCTAGCGGGGACCAAATTCTACAATGAGCAGTTCTTC
>TRBJ2-1|TRBD2|TRBV28|-
CASSMISGIEQFF
TGTGCCAGCAGCATGATTAGCGGGATTGAGCAGTTCTTC
>TRBJ2-5|-|TRBV7-2|-
CASSLGGSQETQYF
TGTGCCAGCAGCTTAGGAGGCAGCCAAGAGACCCAGTACTTC
>TRBJ1-5|-|TRBV5-6|-
CASSLLSLNNQPQHF
TGTGCCAGCAGCTTACTGTCCCTAAACAATCAGCCCCAGCATTTT
>TRBJ2-3|-|TRBV28|once
CASNKRDTQYF
TGTGCCAGTAATAAGAGGGATACGCAGTATTTT
>TRBJ1-1|TRBD1|TRBV7-2|-
CASSLRQGMNTEAFF
TGTGCCAGCAGCTTAAGACAGGGTATGAACACTGAAGCTTTCTTT
>TRBJ2-1|TRBD1|TRBV5-1|-
CASSFGQGASNEQFF
TGCGCCAGCAGCTTCGGACAGGGGGCTAGCAATGAGCAGTTCTTC
>TRBJ2-7|-|TRBV2|-
CASSGQGRGGLYF
TGTGCCAGCAGTGGACAGGGCCGGGGGGGGCTGTACTTC
>TRBJ1-5|-|TRBV4-1|-
CASSQETGLNQPQHF
TGCGCCAGCAGCCAGGAGACAGGCCTGAATCAGCCCCAGCATTTT
>TRBJ1-1|TRBD1|TRBV18|-
CASSKQGGIPGTEAFF
TGTGCCAGCTCAAAACAGGGGGGAATTCCGGGCACTGAAGCTTTCTTT
>TRBJ2-5|-|TRBV30|-
CAWSVGPETQYF
TGTGCCTGGAGTGTGGGGCCAGAGACCCAGTACTTC
>TRBJ2-7|-|TRBV7-8|-
CASSPMSSSYEQYF
TGTGCCAGCAGCCCGATGAGTTCATCCTACGAGCAGTACTTC
>TRBJ1-1|-|TRBV5-1|-
CASSQVANTEAFF
TGCGCCAGCAGCCAAGTAGCGAACACTGAAGCTTTCTTT
>TRBJ2-2|TRBD2|TRBV11-2|few
CASSSRTSALGVTGELFF
TGTGCCAGCAGCTCCAGGACTAGCGCTCTAGGGGTCACCGGGGAGCTGTTTTTT
>TRBJ2-7|-|TRBV28|-
CASSFQAGTPYEQYF
TGTGCCAGCAGTTTTCAGGCAGGGACTCCGTACGAGCAGTACTTC
>TRBJ2-5|-|TRBV5-1|-
CASSPGGPARETQYF
TGCGCCAGCAGCCCCGGGGGGCCAGCCCGAGAGACCCAGTACTTC
>TRBJ2-2|-|TRBV4-3|-
CASSQGVRRGVTGELFF
TGCGCCAGCAGCCAAGGGGTCAGGAGGGGAGTCACCGGGGAGCTGTTTTTT
>TRBJ1-2|TRBD1|TRBV7-9|few
CASSIVPGQEDGYTF
TGTGCCAGCAGCATCGTCCCGGGACAGGAAGATGGCTACACCTTC
>TRBJ1-1|-|TRBV21-1|-
CAIPNSTGRTEAFF
TGTGCCATCCCGAACTCGACAGGAAGAACTGAAGCTTTCTTT
>TRBJ2-6|-|TRBV13|-
CASSPGVSGANVLTF
TGTGCCAGCAGCCCCGGGGTCTCTGGGGCCAACGTCCTGACTTTC
>TRBJ2-7|TRBD1|TRBV10-2|-
CASGRTGYEQYF
TGCGCCAGCGGTAGGACAGGTTACGAGCAGTACTTC
>TRBJ1-1|-|TRBV7-8|-
CASTPNPRRTEAFF
TGTGCCAGCACCCCGAACCCGCGGCGGACTGAAGCTTTCTTT
>TRBJ1-2|TRBD1|TRBV4-3|-
CASSQLSGTGELLTF
TGCGCCAGCAGCCAACTATCCGGGACAGGCGAGCTCCTTACCTTC
>TRBJ2-2|TRBD1|TRBV27|few
CASSLPGQGPTGELFF
TGTGCCAGCAGTTTACCGGGACAGGGACCTACCGGGGAGCTGTTTTTT